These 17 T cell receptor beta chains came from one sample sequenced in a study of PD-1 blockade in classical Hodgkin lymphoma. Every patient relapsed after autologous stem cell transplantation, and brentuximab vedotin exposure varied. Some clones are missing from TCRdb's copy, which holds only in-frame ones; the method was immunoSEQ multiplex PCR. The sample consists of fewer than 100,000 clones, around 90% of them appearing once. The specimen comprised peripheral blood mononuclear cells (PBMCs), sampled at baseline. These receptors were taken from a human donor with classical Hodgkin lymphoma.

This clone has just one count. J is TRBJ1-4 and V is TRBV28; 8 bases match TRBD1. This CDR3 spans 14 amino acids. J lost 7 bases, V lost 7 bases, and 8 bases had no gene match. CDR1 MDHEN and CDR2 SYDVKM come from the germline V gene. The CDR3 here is CASTRQGRSEKLFF. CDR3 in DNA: TGTGCCAGCACCAGACAGGGGCGGAGTGAAAAACTGTTTTTT.

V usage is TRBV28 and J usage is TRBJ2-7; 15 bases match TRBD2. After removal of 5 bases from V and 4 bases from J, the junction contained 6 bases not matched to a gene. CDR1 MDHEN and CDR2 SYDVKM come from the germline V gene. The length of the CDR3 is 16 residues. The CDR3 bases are TGTGCCAGCAGTCCCGGACTAGCGGGAGGGAAATACGAGCAGTACTTC. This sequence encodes CASSPGLAGGKYEQYF.

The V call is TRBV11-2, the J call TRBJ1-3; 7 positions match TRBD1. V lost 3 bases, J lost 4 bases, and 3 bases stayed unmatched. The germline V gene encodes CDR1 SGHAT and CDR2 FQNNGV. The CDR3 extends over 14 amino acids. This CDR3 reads CASSFMGQGNTIYF. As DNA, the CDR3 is TGTGCCAGCAGCTTTATGGGACAGGGAAACACCATATATTTT.

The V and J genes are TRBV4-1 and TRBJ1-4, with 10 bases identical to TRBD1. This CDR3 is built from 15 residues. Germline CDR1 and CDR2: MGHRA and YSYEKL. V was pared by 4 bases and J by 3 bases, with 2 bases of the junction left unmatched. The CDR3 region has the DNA TGCGCCAGCAGCCCCGGACAGGGGGCTAATGAAAAACTGTTTTTT. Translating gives CASSPGQGANEKLFF.

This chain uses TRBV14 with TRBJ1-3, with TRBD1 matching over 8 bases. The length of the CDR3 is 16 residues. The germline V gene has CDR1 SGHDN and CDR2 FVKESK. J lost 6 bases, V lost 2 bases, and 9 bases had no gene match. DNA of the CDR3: TGTGCCAGCAGCCAATATACCGGGACAGGCGTAAACACCATATATTTT. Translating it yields CASSQYTGTGVNTIYF.

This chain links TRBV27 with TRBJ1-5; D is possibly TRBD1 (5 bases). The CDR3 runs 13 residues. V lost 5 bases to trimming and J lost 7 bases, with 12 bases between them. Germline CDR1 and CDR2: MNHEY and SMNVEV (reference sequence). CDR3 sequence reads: CASSGQGWQPQHF. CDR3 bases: TGTGCCAGCAGTGGGCAGGGATGGCAGCCCCAGCATTTT.

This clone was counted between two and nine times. The CDR3 loop reads CASSEVLTSGRAGRETQYF. The CDR3 region has the DNA TGTGCCAGCAGTGAAGTCCTGACTAGCGGGAGGGCCGGGAGAGAGACCCAGTACTTC. V usage is TRBV6-1 and J usage is TRBJ2-5; 14 bases agree with TRBD2. From germline, CDR1 is MNHNS and CDR2 SASEGT. The junction had 11 bases not matched to a gene; V was cut back by 1 base and J by 4 bases. This CDR3 region has 19 residues.

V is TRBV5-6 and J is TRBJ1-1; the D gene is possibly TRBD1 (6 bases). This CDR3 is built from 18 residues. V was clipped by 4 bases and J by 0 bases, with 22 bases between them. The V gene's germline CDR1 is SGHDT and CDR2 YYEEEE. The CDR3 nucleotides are TGTGCCAGCAGCCCCCCGGGACACCCCTCCCCAATGAACACTGAAGCTTTCTTT. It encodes CASSPPGHPSPMNTEAFF.

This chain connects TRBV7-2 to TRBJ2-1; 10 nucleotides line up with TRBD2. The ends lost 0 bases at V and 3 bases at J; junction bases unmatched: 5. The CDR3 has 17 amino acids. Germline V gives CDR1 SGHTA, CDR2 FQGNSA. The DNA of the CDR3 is TGTGCCAGCAGCTTAGCGCTTCTAGCGGGGGTCTACAATGAGCAGTTCTTC. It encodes CASSLALLAGVYNEQFF.

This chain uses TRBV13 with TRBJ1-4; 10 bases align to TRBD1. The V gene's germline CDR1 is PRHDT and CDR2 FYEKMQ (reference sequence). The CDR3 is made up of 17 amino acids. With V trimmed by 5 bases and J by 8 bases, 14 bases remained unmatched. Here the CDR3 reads CASSPRQGARWSEKLFF. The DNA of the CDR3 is TGTGCCAGCAGCCCGCGACAGGGGGCACGCTGGTCCGAAAAACTGTTTTTT.

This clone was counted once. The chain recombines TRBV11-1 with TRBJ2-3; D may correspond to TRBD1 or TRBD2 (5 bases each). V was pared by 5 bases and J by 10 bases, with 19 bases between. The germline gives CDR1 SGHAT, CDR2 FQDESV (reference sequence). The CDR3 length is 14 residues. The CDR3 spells CASSLGRPGGSQYF. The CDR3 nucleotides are TGTGCCAGCAGCCTTGGACGGCCTGGGGGATCGCAGTATTTT.

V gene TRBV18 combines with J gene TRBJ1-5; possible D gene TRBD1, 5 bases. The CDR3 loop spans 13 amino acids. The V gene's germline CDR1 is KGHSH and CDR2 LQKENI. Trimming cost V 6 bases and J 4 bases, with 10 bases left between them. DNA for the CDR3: TGTGCCAGCTCCCTGAGGGGAAATCAGCCCCAGCATTTT. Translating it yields CASSLRGNQPQHF.

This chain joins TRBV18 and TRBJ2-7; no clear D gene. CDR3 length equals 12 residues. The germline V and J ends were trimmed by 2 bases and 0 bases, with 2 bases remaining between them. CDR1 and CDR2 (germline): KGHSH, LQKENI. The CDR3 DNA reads TGTGCCAGCTCACCAGGCTCCTACGAGCAGTACTTC. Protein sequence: CASSPGSYEQYF.

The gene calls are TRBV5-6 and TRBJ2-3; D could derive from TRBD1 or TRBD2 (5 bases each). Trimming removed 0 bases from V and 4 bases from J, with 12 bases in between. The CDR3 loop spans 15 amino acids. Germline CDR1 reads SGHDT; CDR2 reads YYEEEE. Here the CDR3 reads CASSLGWDGADTQYF. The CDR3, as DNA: TGTGCCAGCAGCTTGGGCTGGGACGGCGCAGATACGCAGTATTTT.

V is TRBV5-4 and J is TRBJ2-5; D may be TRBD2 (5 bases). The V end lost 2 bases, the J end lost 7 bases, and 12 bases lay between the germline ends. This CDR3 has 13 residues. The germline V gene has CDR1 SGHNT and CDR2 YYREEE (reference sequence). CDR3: CASSFSGKATQYF. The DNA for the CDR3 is TGTGCCAGCAGCTTCTCGGGGAAGGCGACCCAGTACTTC.

CDR3 sequence (DNA): TGTGCCTGGACCCTCAGGACTAGCGCCACAGATACGCAGTATTTT. It specifies CAWTLRTSATDTQYF. This chain uses TRBV30 with TRBJ2-3; 9 bases map to TRBD2. Germline V gene sequence: CDR1 GTSNPN, CDR2 SVGIG (reference sequence). CDR3 length: 15 residues. Germline trimming cut 4 bases from V and 2 bases from J; bases unmatched to any gene: 7.

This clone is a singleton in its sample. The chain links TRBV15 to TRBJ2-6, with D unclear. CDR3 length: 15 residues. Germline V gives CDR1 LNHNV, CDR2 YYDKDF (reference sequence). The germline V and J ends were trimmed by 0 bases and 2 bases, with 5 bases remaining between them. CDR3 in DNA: TGTGCCACCAGCAGAGATGCGCCTGGGGCCAACGTCCTGACTTTC. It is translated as CATSRDAPGANVLTF.